This is a list of T cell receptor beta chains from one sample in a study of lymphopenia after photon versus proton radiotherapy. Sequenced by immunoSEQ multiplex PCR; TCRdb stores in-frame clones only, minus some. This sample yields about 7,300 clones, of which 85% to 95% are seen a single time; under 2% belongs to the top ten. This specimen consisted of peripheral blood, obtained from a patient treated with photon-based radiotherapy. The source is a woman between 45 and 60 years old with cholangiocarcinoma. Both conserved end residues are part of each CDR3. A D gene is named only where the DNA matches it firmly. Expanded clones are given a class, and other clones once, few, many or no size at all.

clone_size: .
d_call: .
j_call: TRBJ1-1
v_call: TRBV7-8
cdr3_aa: CASSQGREAFF
cdr3_nt: TGTGCCAGCAGCCAAGGAAGAGAAGCTTTCTTT

clone_size: .
d_call: TRBD1
j_call: TRBJ2-7
v_call: TRBV5-5
cdr3_aa: CASLGLDRTYEQYF
cdr3_nt: TGTGCCAGCCTCGGGTTGGACAGGACCTACGAGCAGTACTTC

clone_size: .
d_call: .
j_call: TRBJ1-4
v_call: TRBV18
cdr3_aa: CASSPSGINEKLFF
cdr3_nt: TGTGCCAGCTCACCAAGCGGAATAAATGAAAAACTGTTTTTT

clone_size: .
d_call: .
j_call: TRBJ2-5
v_call: TRBV7-9
cdr3_aa: CASSRDGLELETQYF
cdr3_nt: TGTGCCAGCAGCCGAGACGGGCTAGAGCTAGAGACCCAGTACTTC

clone_size: .
d_call: .
j_call: TRBJ1-1
v_call: TRBV19
cdr3_aa: CASSMLGITEAFF
cdr3_nt: TGTGCCAGTAGTATGCTGGGAATCACTGAAGCTTTCTTT

clone_size: once
d_call: TRBD1
j_call: TRBJ2-1
v_call: TRBV30
cdr3_aa: CAWSSGQGEYNEQFF
cdr3_nt: TGTGCCTGGAGTTCGGGACAGGGCGAGTACAATGAGCAGTTCTTC

clone_size: .
d_call: TRBD1
j_call: TRBJ1-5
v_call: TRBV2
cdr3_aa: CASSEGGTGNQPQHF
cdr3_nt: TGTGCCAGCAGTGAAGGCGGGACAGGGAATCAGCCCCAGCATTTT

clone_size: .
d_call: .
j_call: TRBJ2-3
v_call: TRBV2
cdr3_aa: CASRGRGGGDTQYF
cdr3_nt: TGTGCCAGCAGAGGTAGGGGGGGCGGAGATACGCAGTATTTT

clone_size: .
d_call: .
j_call: TRBJ1-2
v_call: TRBV2
cdr3_aa: CASSEGSYGYTF
cdr3_nt: TGTGCCAGCAGTGAGGGGTCCTATGGCTACACCTTC

clone_size: .
d_call: TRBD1
j_call: TRBJ1-5
v_call: TRBV4-1
cdr3_aa: CASRLTGTNQPQHF
cdr3_nt: TGCGCCAGCAGGTTGACAGGGACGAATCAGCCCCAGCATTTT

clone_size: .
d_call: .
j_call: TRBJ1-2
v_call: TRBV6-4
cdr3_aa: CASSDSGRPYGYTF
cdr3_nt: TGTGCCAGCAGTGACTCGGGGCGGCCGTATGGCTACACCTTC

clone_size: .
d_call: TRBD1
j_call: TRBJ1-2
v_call: TRBV14
cdr3_aa: CASSQKGQGAIGYTF
cdr3_nt: TGTGCCAGCAGCCAAAAGGGACAGGGGGCTATTGGCTACACCTTC

clone_size: .
d_call: TRBD1
j_call: TRBJ2-2
v_call: TRBV9
cdr3_aa: CASSPTRGTGDTGELFF
cdr3_nt: TGTGCCAGCAGCCCCACGAGGGGGACAGGTGACACCGGGGAGCTGTTTTTT

clone_size: .
d_call: .
j_call: TRBJ1-2
v_call: TRBV7-2
cdr3_aa: CASSFASRDGYTF
cdr3_nt: TGTGCCAGCAGCTTCGCCTCTCGGGATGGCTACACCTTC

clone_size: .
d_call: .
j_call: TRBJ1-1
v_call: TRBV30
cdr3_aa: CASWRRTEAFF
cdr3_nt: TGTGCCTCCTGGAGAAGGACTGAAGCTTTCTTT

clone_size: .
d_call: .
j_call: TRBJ2-5
v_call: TRBV5-1
cdr3_aa: CASSPASGGETQYF
cdr3_nt: TGCGCCAGCAGCCCCGCTTCGGGCGGGGAGACCCAGTACTTC

clone_size: .
d_call: .
j_call: TRBJ2-3
v_call: TRBV29-1
cdr3_aa: CSVLLRDTQYF
cdr3_nt: TGCAGCGTTCTCCTCCGGGATACGCAGTATTTT

clone_size: .
d_call: TRBD1
j_call: TRBJ1-2
v_call: TRBV2
cdr3_aa: CASMPGQGVSRYTF
cdr3_nt: TGTGCCAGCATGCCGGGACAGGGGGTTTCGCGCTACACCTTC

clone_size: .
d_call: TRBD1
j_call: TRBJ1-2
v_call: TRBV7-2
cdr3_aa: CASSLVGGAGGLLGYTF
cdr3_nt: TGTGCCAGCAGCTTAGTTGGTGGGGCAGGGGGGCTTTTAGGCTACACCTTC

clone_size: .
d_call: .
j_call: TRBJ2-1
v_call: TRBV29-1
cdr3_aa: CSVDTDYNEQFF
cdr3_nt: TGCAGCGTTGATACAGATTACAATGAGCAGTTCTTC

clone_size: .
d_call: .
j_call: TRBJ1-2
v_call: TRBV14
cdr3_aa: CASSQLGSYGYTF
cdr3_nt: TGTGCCAGCAGCCAATTGGGCAGCTACGGCTACACCTTC

clone_size: .
d_call: .
j_call: TRBJ1-4
v_call: TRBV7-2
cdr3_aa: CASSLAPVEEKLFF
cdr3_nt: TGTGCCAGCAGCTTAGCGCCAGTTGAAGAAAAACTGTTTTTT

clone_size: .
d_call: .
j_call: TRBJ2-7
v_call: TRBV7-7
cdr3_aa: CASSLWVGYEQYF
cdr3_nt: TGTGCCAGCAGCCTCTGGGTAGGGTACGAGCAGTACTTC

clone_size: once
d_call: .
j_call: TRBJ1-2
v_call: TRBV6-1
cdr3_aa: CASSEDFNYGYTF
cdr3_nt: TGTGCCAGCAGTGAAGATTTTAACTATGGCTACACCTTC

clone_size: .
d_call: TRBD1
j_call: TRBJ1-1
v_call: TRBV18
cdr3_aa: CASSPLAGGTEAFF
cdr3_nt: TGTGCCAGCTCACCACTGGCAGGGGGCACTGAAGCTTTCTTT